One sample yielded the 28 T cell receptor beta chains listed below, sequenced in a study of cytomegalovirus exposure and HLA in healthy donors. Amplification used 60 Vbeta primers and 13 Jbeta primers. The repertoire was sequenced with immunoSEQ multiplex PCR; TCRdb's copy has only in-frame clones and lacks some. The sample has some 110,000 clones, around 70% seen once. Source material: PBMCs. The source is a man aged 30 to 45 in good health and CMV-seronegative.

This chain uses TRBV18 with TRBJ2-2; TRBD1 agrees at 7 bases. Germline CDR1 and CDR2: KGHSH and LQKENI. V was pared by 10 bases and J by 2 bases, with 19 bases of the junction left unmatched. This CDR3 region has 18 residues. The CDR3: CATRDSLHAIPNTGELFF. CDR3 sequence (DNA): TGTGCCACCCGGGACAGCCTTCATGCGATCCCAAACACCGGGGAGCTGTTTTTT.

This clone turned up a few times. V is TRBV2 and J is TRBJ2-5; 10 positions match TRBD2. The CDR3 is 15 amino acids. Germline V gene data show CDR1 as SNHLY and CDR2 as FYNNEI. Trimming at V came to 10 bases and at J to 3 bases, leaving 11 bases not matched to a gene. The CDR3 spells CATSALAGQEETQYF. In DNA, the CDR3 is TGTGCCACAAGCGCACTAGCGGGACAAGAAGAGACCCAGTACTTC.

The rearrangement links TRBV19 to TRBJ1-6, with a possible D match to TRBD1 (6 bases). The CDR3 sequence is 17 residues long. Trimming stripped 5 bases from V and 0 bases from J, with 14 bases between. Per germline, CDR1 LNHDA and CDR2 SQIVND (reference sequence). The CDR3 loop reads CASSPGQISSYNSPLHF. The CDR3 DNA is TGTGCCAGTAGTCCCGGACAGATTAGCTCCTATAATTCACCCCTCCACTTT.

This sequence joins TRBV30 and TRBJ2-7; the match to TRBD2 covers 10 bases. Trimming at V came to 4 bases and at J to 5 bases, leaving 5 bases not matched to a gene. Per the germline V gene, CDR1 is GTSNPN and CDR2 is SVGIG (reference sequence). CDR3 length: 13 residues. The chain's CDR3 is CAWIASGRHEQYF. CDR3 nucleotides: TGTGCCTGGATAGCTAGCGGGAGACACGAGCAGTACTTC.

In this sample, this clone turned up a few times. This chain uses TRBV18 with TRBJ1-2, with 7 bases identical to TRBD1. This CDR3 has 16 residues. V gave up 3 bases and J gave up 5 bases; unmatched junction bases: 12. The germline V gene has CDR1 KGHSH and CDR2 LQKENI. CDR3 region: CASSPIETGAAYGYTF. The CDR3 DNA reads TGTGCCAGCTCACCGATTGAAACAGGGGCGGCGTATGGCTACACCTTC.

In its sample, this clone was seen a few times. The rearrangement uses TRBV7-9 and TRBJ1-1; D gene uncertain. Trimming cost V 5 bases and J 3 bases, with 13 bases left between them. The CDR3 spans 14 residues. The germline V gene has CDR1 SEHNR and CDR2 FQNEAQ (reference sequence). The CDR3 region has the DNA TGTGCCAGCAGCCACAGCCTTTTCCACACTGAAGCTTTCTTT. Protein: CASSHSLFHTEAFF.

J is TRBJ1-2 and V is TRBV6-5; 10 bases line up with TRBD1. Germline V CDR1 and CDR2: MNHEY, SVGAGI. The junction had 2 bases not matched to a gene; V was cut back by 7 bases and J by 6 bases. The CDR3 contains 12 residues. CDR3 amino acids: CASTGTGDGYTF. CDR3 sequence (DNA): TGTGCCAGCACCGGGACAGGGGATGGCTACACCTTC.

The chain recombines TRBV18 with TRBJ2-7, with 10 bases matching TRBD2. Germline V gene sequence: CDR1 KGHSH, CDR2 LQKENI. The CDR3 contains 14 residues. Germline trimming cut 3 bases from V and 5 bases from J; bases unmatched to any gene: 4. As DNA, the CDR3 is TGTGCCAGCTCACCGGCTAGCGGGAGTAACGAGCAGTACTTC. Protein: CASSPASGSNEQYF.

The chain couples TRBV7-2 to TRBJ1-2; 9 nucleotides line up with TRBD1. Germline CDR1 is SGHTA and CDR2 is FQGNSA. This CDR3 comprises 15 residues. Losses at the gene ends were 5 bases for V and 4 bases for J; bases not matched to a gene: 8. DNA of the CDR3: TGTGCCAGCAGCCTCGGGACAGGGTATGCCTATGGCTACACCTTC. The encoded protein is CASSLGTGYAYGYTF.

The chain uses TRBV9 and TRBJ2-2, with TRBD2 matching over 8 bases. CDR3 size: 17 residues. Unmatched junction bases numbered 8, after V lost 4 bases and J lost 0 bases. Germline V gene lookup returns CDR1 SGDLS and CDR2 YYNGEE. This CDR3 reads CASSPYSGDANTGELFF. As DNA, the CDR3 is TGTGCCAGCAGCCCCTATAGCGGGGATGCGAACACCGGGGAGCTGTTTTTT.

V is TRBV30 and J is TRBJ1-2; no firm D call. V was clipped by 2 bases and J by 2 bases, with 6 bases between them. CDR1 is GTSNPN, CDR2 SVGIG, per germline (reference sequence). There are 12 residues in the CDR3. As DNA, the CDR3 is TGTGCCTGGAGTCTCAGGAACTATGGCTACACCTTC. It yields the protein CAWSLRNYGYTF.

Comment on this clone: One end of the junction fails to match germline, which may point to a read error. This chain links TRBV5-1 with TRBJ1-2; 8 nucleotides agree with TRBD1. Germline CDR1 is SGHRS and CDR2 is YFSETQ. The CDR3 runs 15 residues. For the CDR3, the DNA is TGCGCCAGCAGGTTGGACAGGGCCCCATTATATGGCTACACCTTC. Protein: CASRLDRAPLYGYTF.

The V and J genes are TRBV9 and TRBJ2-3; the D gene is possibly TRBD2 (5 bases). With 0 bases removed from V and 2 bases from J, the gap between germline ends came to 7 bases. Germline-derived CDR1 and CDR2 are SGDLS and YYNGEE. CDR3 length equals 14 residues. CDR3 sequence (DNA): TGTGCCAGCAGCGTAGAAGACTACACAGATACGCAGTATTTT. Amino acids: CASSVEDYTDTQYF.

This clone was counted a few times. The chain is built from TRBV4-1 and TRBJ2-7, with 7 nucleotides matching TRBD2. The CDR3 loop spans 17 amino acids. Germline values: CDR1 MGHRA, CDR2 YSYEKL. J was trimmed by 0 bases and V by 0 bases; bases with no gene match: 8. The CDR3: CASSQDGGLGVSYEQYF. The DNA of the CDR3 is TGCGCCAGCAGCCAAGACGGCGGACTAGGTGTCTCCTACGAGCAGTACTTC.

The chain couples TRBV18 to TRBJ2-7, with 8 bases fitting TRBD1. CDR3 length: 15 amino acids. The V and J ends lost 4 bases and 2 bases, in that order; junction bases with no gene match: 7. CDR1 KGHSH and CDR2 LQKENI come from the germline V gene. Written as DNA, the CDR3 is TGTGCCAGCTCACTCGGACAGGGACAGACCTACGAGCAGTACTTC. This translates into CASSLGQGQTYEQYF.

On this clone itself: The junction departs from the called germline gene at one end, perhaps through a read error. The CDR3 bases are TGTGCCACCAGCCCCTGGGACAGAGCCTCTGGAAACACCATATGTTTT. Protein: CATSPWDRASGNTICF. V and J are TRBV15 and TRBJ1-3; TRBD1 matches 7 bases. This CDR3 contains 16 residues. CDR1 is LNHNV and CDR2 is YYDKDF in the germline V gene (reference sequence).

The V call is TRBV19, the J call TRBJ2-7, with D possibly matching TRBD2 (5 bases). Germline V gene data show CDR1 as LNHDA and CDR2 as SQIVND (reference sequence). The CDR3 covers 13 residues. Trimming pared 6 bases from V and 1 base from J, leaving 10 bases between. The CDR3 DNA sequence: TGTGCCAGTAGCGACGGGGTGTCCTACGAGCAGTACTTC. Amino acids: CASSDGVSYEQYF.

For this clone: This sample also contains other DNA sequences that code for the same CDR3. The chain links TRBV5-4 to TRBJ2-1; 8 bases fit TRBD2. CDR3 length: 16 amino acids. The germline V gene encodes CDR1 SGHNT and CDR2 YYREEE (reference sequence). The J segment lost 1 base and the V segment lost 0 bases, leaving 3 bases of the junction unmatched. The CDR3 DNA reads TGTGCCAGCAGCTTGGGAGGCGGGGGGTCCTACAATGAGCAGTTCTTC. Its protein is CASSLGGGGSYNEQFF.

This clone was counted a few times. The rearrangement uses TRBV4-1 and TRBJ2-1; the D is unclear. Between the trimmed V and J ends, which lost 0 bases and 3 bases, there was a span of 3 bases. Germline assignment: CDR1 MGHRA and CDR2 YSYEKL. This CDR3 contains 13 residues. As DNA, the CDR3 is TGCGCCAGCAGCCAAGACTTCTACAATGAGCAGTTCTTC. Protein product: CASSQDFYNEQFF.

Regarding this clone: The same CDR3 also results from other DNA sequences found in this sample. In DNA form, the CDR3 reads TGTGCCTGGAGTGCCTCGACTAGCGGGAGGGGGTTCTTC. Its translation is CAWSASTSGRGFF. The rearrangement joins TRBV30 to TRBJ2-1; 14 bases line up with TRBD2. The germline CDR1 and CDR2 sequences are GTSNPN and SVGIG (reference sequence). The CDR3 is made up of 13 amino acids. J lost 15 bases, V lost 1 base, and 5 bases had no gene match. Full variable domain (outside the CDR3, taken from reference TRBV30 and TRBJ2-1): SQTIHQWPATLVQPVGSPLSLECTVEGTSNPNLYWYRQAAGRGLQLLFYSVGIGQISSEVPQNLSASRPQDRQFILSSKKLLLSDSGFYLCAWSASTSGRGFFGPGTRLTVL.

The chain has TRBV5-1 and TRBJ2-2; D might be TRBD1 (5 bases). CDR1 SGHRS and CDR2 YFSETQ come from the germline V gene. V dropped 3 bases and J dropped 0 bases, with 6 bases sitting between them. This CDR3 has 14 residues. CDR3 sequence: CASSWGSNTGELFF. CDR3 in DNA: TGCGCCAGCAGCTGGGGCTCGAACACCGGGGAGCTGTTTTTT.

The rearrangement links TRBV6-1 to TRBJ2-7; D is unresolved. There are 13 residues in the CDR3. Germline V lookup: CDR1 MNHNS, CDR2 SASEGT. V gave up 8 bases and J gave up 3 bases, with 14 bases separating them. The CDR3 nucleotides are TGTGCCAGCCTCAACCGGCAGGACTACGAGCAGTACTTC. Amino acids: CASLNRQDYEQYF.

The rearrangement uses TRBV10-3 and TRBJ2-7; D may be TRBD2 (5 bases). The CDR3 is 16 amino acids. Trimming shortened V by 3 bases and J by 0 bases, and 15 bases separated the two germline ends. Per germline, CDR1 ENHRY and CDR2 SYGVKD. CDR3 DNA: TGTGCCATCAGTGACCCCGGACTCCCTAGCTCCTACGAGCAGTACTTC. Its translation is CAISDPGLPSSYEQYF.

The chain is built from TRBV5-1 and TRBJ2-2, with D unresolved. Trimming stripped 4 bases from V and 1 base from J, with 2 bases between. CDR3 length: 12 residues. Germline V CDR1 and CDR2: SGHRS, YFSETQ. The CDR3 loop is CASSQNTGELFF. The CDR3 coding sequence is TGCGCCAGCAGCCAGAACACCGGGGAGCTGTTTTTT.

The V gene is TRBV2, the J gene TRBJ1-1; D is unresolved. Trimming removed 7 bases from V and 1 base from J, with 13 bases in between. Per germline, CDR1 SNHLY and CDR2 FYNNEI. The CDR3 totals 14 residues. CDR3 in DNA: TGTGCCAGCAAGAGAGGTGGAACGAACACTGAAGCTTTCTTT. Amino acid sequence: CASKRGGTNTEAFF.

This clone was found a few times. The rearrangement joins TRBV11-3 to TRBJ1-2; TRBD1 matches at 7 bases. Trimming removed 5 bases from V and 4 bases from J; junction bases left unmatched: 10. Germline V gene sequence: CDR1 SGHNT, CDR2 YENEEA. The CDR3 runs to 15 residues. The CDR3 loop reads CASSERQGNSYGYTF. The CDR3 bases are TGTGCCAGCAGCGAAAGACAGGGAAACAGCTATGGCTACACCTTC.

Only a few counts were recorded for this clone. The chain uses TRBV6-5 and TRBJ1-2; D unclear. The CDR3 is 14 amino acids. Germline CDR1 MNHEY, CDR2 SVGAGI. V was trimmed by 0 bases and J by 5 bases, leaving 10 bases between them. CDR3 region: CASSYSLNYYGYTF. The CDR3 nucleotides read TGTGCCAGCAGTTACTCGCTCAACTATTATGGCTACACCTTC.

V and J are TRBV6-6 and TRBJ1-5; 7 nucleotides match TRBD1. The CDR3 covers 14 residues. Germline V CDR1 and CDR2: MNHNY, SVGAGI (reference sequence). Trimming took 11 bases from V and 4 from J; bases not matched to a gene: 11. CDR3 nucleotides: TGTGCCTTAGGGGGCGCGTCAAGGAATCAGCCCCAGCATTTT. Translating gives CALGGASRNQPQHF.